This T cell receptor beta chain came from a study of radiotherapy plus CTLA-4 blockade in lung cancer. Overall study: Disease control was seen in approximately 30% of patients, objective responses in approximately 19%. Study-level points and caveats: TCR clones originating in tumors grew in number in blood after radiotherapy plus ipilimumab. With interferon-beta, early dynamics of blood T cell clones were reported to best predict response.

The repertoire was sequenced with immunoSEQ multiplex PCR; TCRdb's copy has only in-frame clones and lacks some. The table lists 35,000 to 55,000 clones, about 70% of them singletons. From germline, CDR1 is LGHNA and CDR2 YSLEER. Trimming stripped 0 bases from V and 5 bases from J, with 7 bases between. CDR3 length: 13 residues. This clone was recorded a few times. As yet, its antigen is unknown. V usage is TRBV4-3 and J usage is TRBJ2-5; no definite D call. Sequences were derived from peripheral blood, sampled from a patient treated with radiotherapy plus ipilimumab. The clonotype comes from a human donor with non-small cell lung cancer who had a partial response to radiotherapy plus ipilimumab. CDR3 protein: CASSQDFGETQYF. DNA of the CDR3: TGCGCCAGCAGCCAAGACTTCGGGGAGACCCAGTACTTC.